This TCR beta chain came from a study of radiotherapy plus CTLA-4 blockade in lung cancer. Assay used: immunoSEQ multiplex PCR; TCRdb lists only in-frame clones, some missing. Of approximately 97,000 clones in the sample, 83% were seen once. The V end was cut by 0 bases, the J end by 11 bases, with 19 bases between. Germline loops: CDR1 SQVTM, CDR2 ANQGSEA. The CDR3 loop spans 14 amino acids. This clone was counted a few times. The sequences come from peripheral blood, collected from a patient treated with radiotherapy plus ipilimumab. The sequence was obtained from a human donor with non-small cell lung cancer who had stable disease on radiotherapy plus ipilimumab. The chain joins TRBV29-1 to TRBJ1-1; possible D gene TRBD1, 5 bases. CDR3 nucleotide sequence: TGCAGCGTTGAAGATCTTCTTTCGGGGGGAACGGCTTTCTTT. It yields the protein CSVEDLLSGGTAFF.